The clone carrying this T cell receptor (beta chain) has ten or more counts. The CDR3 totals 15 residues. Germline CDR1 is SGHTA and CDR2 is FQGNSA. Trimming took 3 bases from V and 4 from J; bases not matched to a gene: 6. This specimen comes from a study of response to subunit inactivated influenza vaccine. From the RT-PCR reads, TCRdb called clonotypes with MiXCR, one entry per CDR3 protein. The table lists approximately 520,000 distinct CDR3 sequences, more than 15% of them singletons, with 2.5% to 3.5% in the top ten. This specimen consisted of CD4+ T cells sorted from PBMCs, obtained 23 to 25 months after vaccination. The receptor was derived from a man between 50 and 69 years old who received an inactivated influenza vaccine. The chain has TRBV7-2 and TRBJ2-5, with 9 bases matching TRBD1. The DNA for the CDR3 is TGTGCCAGCAGCTTCTGGACAGGGGTGGGAGAGACCCAGTACTTC. Protein sequence: CASSFWTGVGETQYF.